A selection of T cell receptor beta chains follows, all from one sample in a study of control samples from healthy donors and cancer patients. Generated by immunoSEQ multiplex PCR, the TCRdb table keeps only in-frame clones and is missing some. Of approximately 90,000 clones detected, about 84% appear once; the ten largest clones hold around 2.1%. Sequenced material: blood. Receptors were obtained from a woman aged 40 to 55 in good health. CDR3s include the opening cysteine and the closing phenylalanine or tryptophan. A D gene is named only where the DNA matches it firmly. Rows give clone size only sometimes, using once, few, many, or a class for an expanded clone.

size	D	V	J	CDR3	DNA
.	TRBD1	TRBV5-1	TRBJ2-7	CASSLGGTGDTYEQYF	TGCGCCAGCAGCTTGGGAGGGACAGGTGACACCTACGAGCAGTACTTC
.	.	TRBV5-1	TRBJ1-2	CASSLGTNYGYTF	TGCGCCAGCAGCTTGGGGACTAACTATGGCTACACCTTC
.	.	TRBV6-6	TRBJ2-7	CASRSGVDEQYF	TGTGCCAGCAGATCCGGCGTGGACGAGCAGTACTTC
.	.	TRBV4-3	TRBJ1-1	CASSRGQGPLNTEAFF	TGCGCCAGCAGCCGGGGGCAGGGGCCCTTGAACACTGAAGCTTTCTTT
.	.	TRBV7-9	TRBJ2-3	CASGQDYADTQYF	TGTGCCAGCGGACAGGACTACGCAGATACGCAGTATTTT
.	.	TRBV5-1	TRBJ1-3	CASSLGQQTDGNTIYF	TGCGCCAGCAGCTTGGGTCAACAGACTGACGGAAACACCATATATTTT
.	.	TRBV5-1	TRBJ2-3	CASSPGQTADTQYF	TGCGCCAGCAGCCCCGGACAGACGGCGGATACGCAGTATTTT
.	.	TRBV19	TRBJ2-2	CASSILGQGGTGELFF	TGTGCCAGTAGTATCCTGGGGCAGGGGGGGACCGGGGAGCTGTTTTTT
.	TRBD1	TRBV19	TRBJ2-2	CASTGQGTGELFF	TGTGCCAGTACGGGACAGGGGACCGGGGAGCTGTTTTTT
.	.	TRBV30	TRBJ2-7	CAWDSGGRGYEQYF	TGTGCCTGGGATAGTGGGGGCAGGGGCTACGAGCAGTACTTC
.	.	TRBV7-8	TRBJ2-5	CASSFRGAGETQYF	TGTGCCAGCAGCTTTAGGGGGGCAGGGGAGACCCAGTACTTC
.	TRBD1	TRBV19	TRBJ2-7	CASGGQGFYEQYF	TGTGCCAGTGGGGGACAGGGGTTCTACGAGCAGTACTTC
.	TRBD1	TRBV29-1	TRBJ2-2	CSVPSDREAGELFF	TGCAGCGTGCCATCGGACAGGGAGGCCGGGGAGCTGTTTTTT
.	.	TRBV7-9	TRBJ2-3	CASSPRAGRGNTDTQYF	TGTGCCAGCAGCCCCCGGGCCGGGCGGGGAAACACAGATACGCAGTATTTT
.	.	TRBV5-1	TRBJ2-2	CVSSTVGTANTGELFF	TGCGTCAGCAGCACCGTCGGGACCGCGAACACCGGGGAGCTGTTTTTT
.	.	TRBV27	TRBJ2-2	CASSWGRGVGELFF	TGTGCCAGCAGTTGGGGCAGGGGAGTTGGGGAGCTGTTTTTT
.	TRBD1	TRBV7-9	TRBJ1-6	CASSTGTGGSYNSPLHF	TGTGCCAGCAGTACCGGGACAGGGGGCTCCTATAATTCACCCCTCCACTTT
.	.	TRBV6-2/TRBV6-3	TRBJ1-1	CASSYGVGMTEAFF	TGTGCCAGCAGTTATGGAGTCGGGATGACTGAAGCTTTCTTT
.	.	TRBV11-3	TRBJ2-2	CASSPKGDTGELFF	TGTGCCAGCAGCCCTAAAGGGGACACCGGGGAGCTGTTTTTT
once	.	TRBV24-1	TRBJ2-2	CATSDPTHLVGSTGELFF	TGTGCCACCAGTGATCCTACCCATCTCGTTGGAAGCACCGGGGAGCTGTTTTTT
.	TRBD1	TRBV5-5	TRBJ1-2	CASSLGQGNHYGYTF	TGTGCCAGCAGCTTGGGACAGGGGAACCACTATGGCTACACCTTC
.	TRBD2	TRBV29-1	TRBJ2-5	CSGAGGETQYF	TGCAGCGGGGCGGGGGGAGAGACCCAGTACTTC
.	.	TRBV11-3	TRBJ2-7	CASSSGGPGAYEQYF	TGTGCCAGCAGCTCGGGCGGTCCCGGGGCCTACGAGCAGTACTTC
.	.	TRBV7-8	TRBJ2-7	CASSPSYEQYF	TGTGCCAGCAGCCCCTCCTACGAGCAGTACTTC
.	.	TRBV6-2/TRBV6-3	TRBJ2-4	CASSKTRDIQYF	TGTGCCAGCAGTAAGACTCGGGACATTCAGTACTTC
.	.	TRBV4-3	TRBJ1-1	CASSQDLGRNTEAFF	TGCGCCAGCAGCCAAGATCTTGGGAGGAACACTGAAGCTTTCTTT
.	TRBD1	TRBV18	TRBJ1-6	CASSPQGGGGDSPLHF	TGTGCCAGCTCACCCCAGGGGGGTGGGGGTGATTCACCCCTCCACTTT
.	TRBD1	TRBV19	TRBJ1-5	CASNSGGSVFFPQHF	TGTGCCAGCAACTCAGGGGGTTCCGTGTTTTTTCCCCAGCATTTT
medium-sized	TRBD1	TRBV6-2/TRBV6-3	TRBJ1-1	CASSYFGQGWANTEAFF	TGTGCCAGCAGTTACTTCGGACAGGGTTGGGCGAACACTGAAGCTTTCTTT
.	.	TRBV7-2	TRBJ2-2	CASSTLVAGATGELFF	TGTGCCAGCAGCACCCTGGTGGCAGGAGCAACCGGGGAGCTGTTTTTT
.	.	TRBV25-1	TRBJ1-6	CASSKALHYNSPLHF	TGTGCCAGCAGTAAGGCGCTGCATTATAATTCACCCCTCCACTTT
few	.	TRBV5-3	TRBJ1-1	CARTPFKPGRGEAFF	TGTGCCAGAACCCCTTTCAAGCCAGGGAGGGGTGAAGCTTTCTTT
many	.	TRBV5-1	TRBJ1-3	CASSLAGEANRNTIYF	TGCGCCAGCAGCTTGGCGGGCGAGGCTAACAGAAACACCATATATTTT
.	.	TRBV7-9	TRBJ2-5	CASSYRGDYLETQYF	TGTGCCAGCAGCTATCGGGGAGACTACTTAGAGACCCAGTACTTC
.	.	TRBV12-3/TRBV12-4	TRBJ1-1	CASSYRNTEAFF	TGTGCCAGCAGTTACCGCAACACTGAAGCTTTCTTT
few	.	TRBV6-4	TRBJ2-1	CASSDTDNNEQFF	TGTGCCAGCAGTGACACAGACAACAATGAGCAGTTCTTC
once	TRBD1	TRBV4-2	TRBJ2-3	CASSQNLPRGQSTDTQYF	TGTGCCAGCAGCCAAAACTTACCCCGGGGACAGAGCACAGATACGCAGTATTTT
.	TRBD2	TRBV5-4	TRBJ2-1	CASRDTSGGQYNEQFF	TGTGCCAGCAGAGATACTAGCGGGGGACAATACAATGAGCAGTTCTTC
.	.	TRBV6-5	TRBJ1-1	CAGSSRERVNTEAFF	TGTGCCGGCAGCTCCAGGGAGCGAGTTAACACTGAAGCTTTCTTT